The entry that follows covers one T cell receptor beta chain sequence. What it binds is not known. The data originate from a study of cytomegalovirus exposure and HLA in healthy donors. Germline V gene lookup returns CDR1 MGHRA and CDR2 YSYEKL. The length of the CDR3 is 15 residues. The V gene end was trimmed by 1 base and the J gene end by 2 bases; junction bases not matched to a gene: 0. PCR employed 60 Vbeta and 13 Jbeta primers. Method: immunoSEQ multiplex PCR; TCRdb's copy keeps in-frame clones and lacks some. The top ten clones hold over 5% of a sample with some 100,000 clones, 62% of them seen once. Study findings and constraints: Researchers reported in a later analysis that a missense DCLRE1C variant was tied to TCR beta V- and J-gene trimming. A list of approximately 160 TCR beta chains associated with cytomegalovirus was given. The authors judged a highly shared variant cluster likely a sequencing artifact.

The chain joins TRBV4-1 to TRBJ2-1, with 9 bases lining up with TRBD1. This sequence originates from a young woman in good health and CMV-seropositive. The specimen sequenced was PBMCs. The CDR3 nucleotides read TGCGCCAGCAGCCAAGGGACAGGGGCCTACAATGAGCAGTTCTTC. Its protein product is CASSQGTGAYNEQFF.